This entry features one TCR beta chain sequence. CDR1 is SGHTA, CDR2 FQGNSA, per germline. The CDR3 has 15 residues. V lost 2 bases and J 3 bases, leaving 13 bases between the germline ends. The data derive from a study of control samples from healthy donors and cancer patients. Clones were read by immunoSEQ multiplex PCR, and TCRdb kept only the in-frame ones, dropping some. This sample yields fewer than 200,000 clones, of which nearly 90% are seen a single time; just over 1.4% belongs to the top ten. The specimen sequenced was blood. The clonotype originates from a woman aged 45-65 years in good health. This chain links TRBV7-2 with TRBJ1-2; D may be TRBD1 (5 bases). CDR3: CASSLILGQDYGYTF. The CDR3 DNA reads as TGTGCCAGCAGCTTAATTTTGGGGCAGGACTATGGCTACACCTTC.